The 10 T cell receptor beta chains below were found in one sample sequenced in a study of spatial heterogeneity in lung cancer (dated by TCRdb to about 2019). The library came from 5' RACE. The reads were generated on a NextSeq 500. TCRdb reran the public reads through fastp at Q25 and MiXCR, keeping productive beta chains. Rows merge per CDR3 protein into single entries with the most common DNA and genes. The sample profile shows under 75,000 distinct CDR3 sequences; over 7% of them were found once. The ten top clones hold around 1.9% of the sample. Explained via the paper, the time point label denotes: blood at routine non-recurrence follow-up after resection. The material sequenced was PBMCs, taken at follow-up. The receptors stem from a female donor with early-stage non-small cell lung cancer.

This clonotype turned up a few times. The V and J genes are TRBV7-3 and TRBJ2-7; tentative D call: TRBD1 (6 bases). The CDR3 spans 14 residues. Germline V gives CDR1 SGHTA, CDR2 FQGTGA. The ends were cut back, 4 bases at V and 2 bases at J, with 12 bases in the middle. CDR3 loop: CASSSPGQAYEQYF. In nucleotides, the CDR3 is TGTGCCAGCAGCTCGCCGGGACAAGCCTACGAGCAGTACTTC. Combining the CDR3 with reference TRBV7-3 and TRBJ2-7 gives the whole variable domain GAGVSQTPSNKVTEKGKYVELRCDPISGHTALYWYRQSLGQGPEFLIYFQGTGAADDSGLPNDRFFAVRPEGSVSTLKIQRTERGDSAVYLCASSSPGQAYEQYFGPGTRLTVT.

This chain uses TRBV6-5 with TRBJ2-2; tentatively, D is TRBD1 (5 bases). The CDR3 has 16 residues. Between the trimmed V and J ends, which lost 2 bases and 1 base, there was a span of 11 bases. Germline values: CDR1 MNHEY, CDR2 SVGAGI. In DNA, the CDR3 is TGTGCCAGCAGTTACCCATCAACAGGGAACACCGGGGAGCTGTTTTTT. Its translation: CASSYPSTGNTGELFF.

This clonotype occurred many times. The J gene is TRBJ2-2, the V gene TRBV29-1; D possibly corresponds to TRBD2 (6 bases). Germline V gene data show CDR1 as SQVTM and CDR2 as ANQGSEA. The germline V and J ends were trimmed by 5 bases and 7 bases, with 14 bases remaining between them. There are 13 residues in the CDR3. CDR3 region: CSVPAAGVGELFF. The CDR3 nucleotides read TGCAGCGTTCCGGCAGCGGGCGTCGGGGAGCTGTTTTTT.

In its sample, this clonotype was seen a few times. This chain connects TRBV25-1 to TRBJ2-5; 7 bases agree with TRBD1. The V and J ends lost 4 bases and 3 bases, in that order; junction bases with no gene match: 8. Germline CDR1 reads MGHDK; CDR2 reads SYGVNS. This CDR3 is 15 amino acids long. Written as DNA, the CDR3 is TGTGCCAGCAGTGCAGGGGGTACAGGGGAAGAGACCCAGTACTTC. Translating gives CASSAGGTGEETQYF.

This clonotype was counted at least ten times. The CDR3 loop reads CASSQSASGGLQYF. The CDR3 DNA reads TGTGCCAGCAGCCAATCAGCTAGCGGGGGTCTCCAGTACTTC. The gene calls are TRBV3-1 and TRBJ2-5; 10 nucleotides line up with TRBD2. CDR3 length equals 14 residues. The germline V gene has CDR1 LGHDT and CDR2 YNNKEL (reference sequence). V was clipped by 2 bases and J by 10 bases; unmatched bases: 7.

This clonotype was seen repeatedly, ten times or more. In DNA, the CDR3 is TGCGCCAGCAGCTCGGGAGTATCCTACGAGCAGTACTTC. It encodes CASSSGVSYEQYF. This chain links TRBV5-1 with TRBJ2-7; D may be TRBD2 (6 bases). Germline V gene sequence: CDR1 SGHRS, CDR2 YFSETQ. The CDR3 runs 13 residues. V lost 3 bases, J lost 1 base, and 8 bases lay in between.

This clonotype was recorded at least ten times. The chain couples TRBV6-2 or TRBV6-3 to TRBJ2-3, with 7 bases fitting TRBD2. Germline CDR1 reads MNHEY; CDR2 reads SVGEGT. The junction had 14 bases not matched to a gene; V was cut back by 11 bases and J by 6 bases. The CDR3 loop spans 14 amino acids. CDR3 loop: CACRRGGSADTQYF. As DNA, the CDR3 is TGTGCCTGTCGGAGGGGCGGGAGCGCCGATACGCAGTATTTT.

This clonotype was picked up many times. The chain carries TRBV5-5 and TRBJ2-2; TRBD1 agrees at 8 bases. The V gene's germline CDR1 is SGHKS and CDR2 YYEKEE (reference sequence). J was trimmed by 2 bases and V by 4 bases; bases with no gene match: 10. There are 17 residues in the CDR3. Here the CDR3 reads CASSHIDRGLNTGELFF. In nucleotides, the CDR3 is TGTGCCAGCAGCCACATAGACAGGGGCCTTAACACCGGGGAGCTGTTTTTT.

This clonotype was recorded many times. The chain links TRBV12-3 or TRBV12-4 to TRBJ2-5, with a tentative D call TRBD1 (6 bases). Trimming took 4 bases from V and 2 from J, leaving 11 bases between them. The CDR3 consists of 14 residues. The CDR3 DNA sequence: TGTGCCAGCAGTTCAGGACAGTTACAAGAGACCCAGTACTTC. Translated, it gives CASSSGQLQETQYF.

This clonotype has a count of ten or more. V and J are TRBV4-2 and TRBJ2-7; weak D call: TRBD2 (6 bases). V was pared by 1 base and J by 3 bases, with 10 bases between. This CDR3 contains 14 residues. Germline loops: CDR1 LGHNA, CDR2 YNFKEQ. CDR3: CASSQAGDGYEQYF. CDR3 DNA: TGTGCCAGCAGCCAAGCGGGAGACGGCTACGAGCAGTACTTC.